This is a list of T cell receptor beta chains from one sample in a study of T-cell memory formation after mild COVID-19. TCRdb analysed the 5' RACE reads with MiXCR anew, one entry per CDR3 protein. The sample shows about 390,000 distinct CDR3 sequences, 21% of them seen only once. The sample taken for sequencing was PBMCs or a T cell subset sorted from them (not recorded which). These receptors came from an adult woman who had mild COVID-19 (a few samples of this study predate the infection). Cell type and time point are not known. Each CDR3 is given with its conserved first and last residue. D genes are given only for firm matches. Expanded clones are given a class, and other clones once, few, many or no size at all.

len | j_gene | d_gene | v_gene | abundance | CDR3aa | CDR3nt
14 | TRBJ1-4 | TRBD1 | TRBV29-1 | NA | CSAQGGLAEGKLFF | TGCAGCGCCCAGGGGGGTCTAGCTGAAGGAAAACTGTTTTTT
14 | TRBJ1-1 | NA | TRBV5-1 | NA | CASTPFTGLVLPFF | TGCGCCAGCACGCCCTTCACAGGGTTGGTGTTACCTTTCTTT
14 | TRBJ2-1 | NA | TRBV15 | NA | CATREESSYKEQFF | TGTGCCACCAGGGAAGAAAGCTCCTACAAAGAGCAGTTCTTC
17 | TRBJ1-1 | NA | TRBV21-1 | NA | CASSSPSRRTGGTEAFF | TGTGCCAGCAGCTCACCCTCCCGCCGGACAGGGGGCACTGAAGCTTTCTTT
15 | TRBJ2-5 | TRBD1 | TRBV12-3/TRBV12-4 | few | CASSSQTGGRETQYF | TGTGCCAGCAGTTCCCAGACAGGGGGAAGGGAGACCCAGTACTTC
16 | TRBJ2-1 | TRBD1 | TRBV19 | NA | CASSRNPGQTYNEQFF | TGTGCCAGTAGTCGAAACCCGGGACAGACATACAATGAGCAGTTCTTC
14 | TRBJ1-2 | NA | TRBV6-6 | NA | CASSYSSAPGGYTF | TGTGCCAGCAGTTACTCGAGTGCTCCGGGGGGCTACACCTTC
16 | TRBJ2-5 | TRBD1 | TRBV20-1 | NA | CSARDPRDRYQETQYF | TGCAGTGCTAGAGACCCCCGGGACAGGTACCAAGAGACCCAGTACTTC
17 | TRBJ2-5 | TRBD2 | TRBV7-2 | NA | CASSLGTTRGVGETQYF | TGTGCCAGCAGCTTAGGGACCACGCGGGGGGTCGGAGAGACCCAGTACTTC
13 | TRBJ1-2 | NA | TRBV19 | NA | CASMTASNYGYTF | TGTGCCAGTATGACAGCTTCTAACTATGGCTACACCTTC
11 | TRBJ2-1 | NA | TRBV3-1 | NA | CASGLVGEQFF | TGTGCCAGCGGGCTAGTGGGTGAGCAGTTCTTC
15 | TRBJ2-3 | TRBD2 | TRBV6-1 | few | CASSPTSGITDTQYF | TGTGCCAGCAGTCCTACTAGCGGGATAACAGATACGCAGTATTTT
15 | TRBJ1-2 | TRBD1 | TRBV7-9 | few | CASSKGTVVNYGYTF | TGTGCCAGCAGCAAAGGGACAGTTGTTAACTATGGCTACACCTTC
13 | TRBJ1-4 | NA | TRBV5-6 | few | CASSLEGNEKLFF | TGTGCCAGCAGCTTGGAAGGGAATGAAAAACTGTTTTTT
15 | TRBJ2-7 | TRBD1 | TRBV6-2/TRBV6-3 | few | CASSQTGTGIYEQYF | TGTGCCAGCAGTCAGACCGGGACAGGGATCTACGAGCAGTACTTC
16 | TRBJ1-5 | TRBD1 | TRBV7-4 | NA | CASSSGQGAHNQPQHF | TGTGCCAGCAGCTCTGGACAGGGGGCGCACAATCAGCCCCAGCATTTT
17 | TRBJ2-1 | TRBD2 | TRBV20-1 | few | CSARVPSGPFSYNEQFF | TGCAGTGCTAGAGTTCCTAGCGGACCTTTCTCCTACAATGAGCAGTTCTTC
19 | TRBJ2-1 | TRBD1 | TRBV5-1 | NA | CASSFLGPLTGDTGDEQFF | TGCGCCAGCAGCTTTTTGGGGCCCCTGACAGGGGATACTGGGGATGAGCAGTTCTTC
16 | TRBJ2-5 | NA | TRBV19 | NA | CASSQTGGPPQETQYF | TGTGCCAGTAGCCAGACTGGCGGGCCTCCACAAGAGACCCAGTACTTC
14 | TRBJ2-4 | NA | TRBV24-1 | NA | CATSDPGGAGIQYF | TGTGCCACCAGTGACCCTGGGGGCGCAGGCATTCAGTACTTC
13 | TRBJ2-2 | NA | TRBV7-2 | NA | CAPRLPNTGELFF | TGTGCCCCGAGACTACCGAACACCGGGGAGCTGTTTTTT
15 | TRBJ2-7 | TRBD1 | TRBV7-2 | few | CASSGGQGASFEQYF | TGTGCCAGCAGCGGCGGACAGGGGGCGTCTTTCGAGCAGTACTTC
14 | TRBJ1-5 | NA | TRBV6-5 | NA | CASRRRGGDQPQHF | TGTGCCAGCAGGCGTAGGGGTGGAGACCAGCCCCAGCATTTT
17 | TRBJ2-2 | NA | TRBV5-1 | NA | CASSLRAGPANTGELFF | TGCGCCAGCAGCTTGAGGGCAGGCCCCGCGAACACCGGGGAGCTGTTTTTT
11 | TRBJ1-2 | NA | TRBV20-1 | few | CSITANYGYTF | TGCAGTATAACAGCGAACTATGGCTACACCTTC
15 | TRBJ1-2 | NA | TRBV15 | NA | CATSWGGEGLWGYTF | TGTGCCACCAGTTGGGGGGGAGAGGGACTTTGGGGCTACACCTTC
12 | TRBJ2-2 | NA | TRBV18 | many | CASSPNTGELFF | TGTGCCAGCAGCCCTAACACCGGGGAGCTGTTTTTT
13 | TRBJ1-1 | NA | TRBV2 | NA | CASSEWRGTEAFF | TGTGCCAGCAGTGAATGGAGGGGCACTGAAGCTTTCTTT
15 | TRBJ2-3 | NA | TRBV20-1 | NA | CSARVGTSTADTQYF | TGCAGTGCTAGAGTGGGGACTTCGACTGCGGATACGCAGTATTTT
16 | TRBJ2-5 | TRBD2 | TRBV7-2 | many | CASSFHGLAGWETQYF | TGTGCCAGCAGCTTTCACGGACTAGCGGGCTGGGAGACCCAGTACTTC
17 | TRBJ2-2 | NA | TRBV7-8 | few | CASSLDYGLRNTGELFF | TGTGCCAGCAGCTTAGACTACGGATTGAGGAACACCGGGGAGCTGTTTTTT
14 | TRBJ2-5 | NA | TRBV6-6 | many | CASSGGQHQETQYF | TGTGCCAGCAGCGGGGGACAGCATCAAGAGACCCAGTACTTC
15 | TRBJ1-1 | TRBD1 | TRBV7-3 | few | CASSGDRGGNTEAFF | TGTGCCAGCAGCGGAGACAGGGGAGGAAACACTGAAGCTTTCTTT
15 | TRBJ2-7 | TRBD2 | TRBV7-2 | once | CASSHDPSGRHEQYF | TGTGCCAGCAGCCATGATCCTAGCGGGAGACACGAGCAGTACTTC
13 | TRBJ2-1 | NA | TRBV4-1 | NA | CASSQPYTAEQFF | TGCGCCAGCAGCCAACCCTACACGGCTGAGCAGTTCTTC
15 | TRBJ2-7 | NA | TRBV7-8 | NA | CASSPGTMSSYEQYF | TGTGCCAGCAGCCCCGGGACGATGAGCTCCTACGAGCAGTACTTC
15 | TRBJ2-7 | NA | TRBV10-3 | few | CAISDVAQGSYEQYF | TGTGCCATCAGTGATGTGGCTCAGGGCTCCTACGAGCAGTACTTC
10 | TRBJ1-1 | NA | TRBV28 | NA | CAADSPEAFF | TGTGCCGCGGACAGCCCTGAAGCTTTCTTT
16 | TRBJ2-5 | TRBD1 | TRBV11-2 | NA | CASSPSDRGGQETQYF | TGTGCCAGCAGCCCTTCCGACAGGGGGGGGCAAGAGACCCAGTACTTC
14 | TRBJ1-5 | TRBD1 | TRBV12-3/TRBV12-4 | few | CASSLSGQGQPQHF | TGTGCCAGCAGTTTATCTGGACAGGGGCAGCCCCAGCATTTT
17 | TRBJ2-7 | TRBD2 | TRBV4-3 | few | CASSPDSGGAGGYEQYF | TGCGCCAGCAGCCCCGACTCGGGGGGGGCCGGTGGTTACGAGCAGTACTTC
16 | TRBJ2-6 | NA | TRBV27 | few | CASRAVWNSGANVLTF | TGTGCCAGCCGAGCGGTCTGGAACTCTGGGGCCAACGTCCTGACTTTC
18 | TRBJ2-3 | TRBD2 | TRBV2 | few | CASSGLAGGSTVTDTQYF | TGTGCCAGCAGTGGACTAGCGGGGGGGTCTACTGTCACAGATACGCAGTATTTT
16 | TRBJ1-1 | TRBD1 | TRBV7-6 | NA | CASLPLRDRRNTEAFF | TGTGCCAGCCTCCCACTCCGGGACAGAAGAAACACTGAAGCTTTCTTT
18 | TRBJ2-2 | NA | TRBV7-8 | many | CASSFFWNREDGTGELFF | TGTGCCAGCAGCTTTTTTTGGAACAGGGAGGACGGCACCGGGGAGCTGTTTTTT
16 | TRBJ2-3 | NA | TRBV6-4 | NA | CASSDSHGSSADTQYF | TGTGCCAGCAGTGACTCTCATGGCTCTAGCGCAGATACGCAGTATTTT
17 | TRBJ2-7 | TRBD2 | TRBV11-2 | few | CASSLDEYSGRLHEQYF | TGTGCCAGCAGCTTAGACGAATATAGCGGGAGGCTCCACGAGCAGTACTTC
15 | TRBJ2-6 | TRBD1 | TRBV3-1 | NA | CASRQGASGANVLTF | TGTGCCAGCAGGCAGGGGGCTTCTGGGGCCAACGTCCTGACTTTC
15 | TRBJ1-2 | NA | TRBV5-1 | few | CASSLPGPGSYGYTF | TGCGCCAGCAGCTTACCAGGCCCAGGATCCTATGGCTACACCTTC
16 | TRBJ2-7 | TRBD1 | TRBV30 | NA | CAWSGSRTGHIYEQYF | TGTGCCTGGAGTGGATCGCGGACAGGACACATCTACGAGCAGTACTTC
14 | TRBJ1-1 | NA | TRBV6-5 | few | CASSRARHGQGAFF | TGTGCCAGCAGTCGCGCCCGACATGGGCAGGGAGCTTTCTTT
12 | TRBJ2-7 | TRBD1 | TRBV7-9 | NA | CASSNRGREQYF | TGTGCCAGCAGCAACAGGGGTAGGGAGCAGTACTTC
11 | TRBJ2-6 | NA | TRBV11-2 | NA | CASSFRDVLTF | TGTGCCAGCAGCTTCCGGGACGTCCTGACTTTC
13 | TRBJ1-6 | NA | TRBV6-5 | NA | CASSRPDSSPLHF | TGTGCCAGCAGCAGGCCGGATTCTTCACCCCTCCACTTT
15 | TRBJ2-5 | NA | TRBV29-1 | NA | CSVSSLPEASETQYF | TGCAGCGTCTCGTCCCTTCCCGAGGCTTCCGAGACCCAGTACTTC